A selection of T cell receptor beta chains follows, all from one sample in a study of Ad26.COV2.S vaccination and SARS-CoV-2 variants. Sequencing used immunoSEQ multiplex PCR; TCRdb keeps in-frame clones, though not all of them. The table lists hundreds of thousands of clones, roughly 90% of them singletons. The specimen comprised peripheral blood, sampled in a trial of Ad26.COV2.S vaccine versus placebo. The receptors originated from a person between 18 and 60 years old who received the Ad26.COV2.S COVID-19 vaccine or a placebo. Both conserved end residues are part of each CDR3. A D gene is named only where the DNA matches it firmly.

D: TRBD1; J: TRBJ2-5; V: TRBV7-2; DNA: TGTGCCAGCAGCTTACCCTGGACAGGGCAAGAGACCCAGTACTTC; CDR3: CASSLPWTGQETQYF
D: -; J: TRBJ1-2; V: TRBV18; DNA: TGTGCCAGCTCACCAATGGCGGGGCAGGGCTACACCTTC; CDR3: CASSPMAGQGYTF
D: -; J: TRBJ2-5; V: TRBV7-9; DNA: TGTGCCAGCAGCTTATTTAGCTGGGAGACCCAGTACTTC; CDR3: CASSLFSWETQYF
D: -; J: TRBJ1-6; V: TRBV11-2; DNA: TGTGCCAGCAGCCAAAATTTTGATTCACCCCTCCACTTT; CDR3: CASSQNFDSPLHF
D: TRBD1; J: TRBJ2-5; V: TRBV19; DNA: TGTGCCAGTAGTACCCAGACAGGGTCGGCGAAGACCCAGTACTTC; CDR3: CASSTQTGSAKTQYF
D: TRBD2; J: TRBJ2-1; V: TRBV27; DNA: TGTGCCAGCAGGACTAGCGGGGGCCGGATGTCCTACAATGAGCAGTTCTTC; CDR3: CASRTSGGRMSYNEQFF
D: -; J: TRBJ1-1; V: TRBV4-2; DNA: TGTGCCAGCAGCCGAGAGGCAGAGGGGGTCCTCATGGGCACTGAAGCTTTCTTT; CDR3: CASSREAEGVLMGTEAFF
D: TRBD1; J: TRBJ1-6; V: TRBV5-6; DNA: TGTGCCAGCAGCCTGGACAGGGGGATAAATTCACCCCTCCACTTT; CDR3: CASSLDRGINSPLHF
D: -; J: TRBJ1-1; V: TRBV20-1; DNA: TGCAGTGCTAGTTCAGGACATTTAGGGAACACTGAAGCTTTCTTT; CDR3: CSASSGHLGNTEAFF
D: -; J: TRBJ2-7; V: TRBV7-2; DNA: TGTGCCAGCAGCTTAGCGCCGGTGAGCTCCTACGAGCAGTACTTC; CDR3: CASSLAPVSSYEQYF
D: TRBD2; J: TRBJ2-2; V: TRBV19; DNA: TGTGCCATTAGCGGGGGGGACGGATTCTTCCCTACGAACACCGGGGAGCTGTTTTTT; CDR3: CAISGGDGFFPTNTGELFF
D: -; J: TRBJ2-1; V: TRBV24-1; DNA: TGTGCCACCACGCTCGGCCCGGGAAGCAATGAGCAGTTCTTC; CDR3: CATTLGPGSNEQFF
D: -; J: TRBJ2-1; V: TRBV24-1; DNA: TGTGCCACCAGTACGGAGGGATACAATGAGCAGTTCTTC; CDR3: CATSTEGYNEQFF
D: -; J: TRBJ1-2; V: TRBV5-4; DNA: TGTGCCAGCAGCCTGATTCATGGCGCCTATGGCTACACCTTC; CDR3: CASSLIHGAYGYTF
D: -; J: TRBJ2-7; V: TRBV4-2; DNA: TGTGCCAGCAGCCAAGAAGTAGGGTTCGAGCAGTACTTC; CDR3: CASSQEVGFEQYF